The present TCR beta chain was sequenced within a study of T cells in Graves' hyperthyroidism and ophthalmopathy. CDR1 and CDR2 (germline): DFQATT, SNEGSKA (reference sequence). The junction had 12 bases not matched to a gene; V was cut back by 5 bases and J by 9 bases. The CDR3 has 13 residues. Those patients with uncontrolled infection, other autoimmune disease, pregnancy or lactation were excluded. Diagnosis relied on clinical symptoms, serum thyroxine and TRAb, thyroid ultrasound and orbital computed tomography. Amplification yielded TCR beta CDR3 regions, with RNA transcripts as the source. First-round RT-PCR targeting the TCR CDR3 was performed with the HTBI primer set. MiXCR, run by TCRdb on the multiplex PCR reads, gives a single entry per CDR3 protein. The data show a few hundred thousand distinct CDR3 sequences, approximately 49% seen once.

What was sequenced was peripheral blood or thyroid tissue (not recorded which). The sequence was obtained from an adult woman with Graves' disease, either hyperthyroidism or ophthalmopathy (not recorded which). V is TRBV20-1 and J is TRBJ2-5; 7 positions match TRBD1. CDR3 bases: TGCAGTGCTCGACAGGGCACGGGGCAGCCCCAGTACTTC. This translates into CSARQGTGQPQYF.